This is a list of T cell receptor beta chains from one sample in a study of shared clonotypes between healthy human individuals. Assay used: immunoSEQ multiplex PCR; TCRdb lists only in-frame clones, some missing. The data contain about 2 million clones, less than 95% of them singletons. The sample was naive CD8+ T cells sorted from blood. Receptors were obtained from a man younger than 35 in good health. CDR3s include the opening cysteine and the closing phenylalanine or tryptophan. D genes are given only for firm matches. The size of a clone is reported for some rows only, either as once, few or many, or as a class for expanded clones.

d_gene | abundance | len | j_gene | v_gene | CDR3nt | CDR3aa
- | - | 13 | TRBJ1-1 | TRBV5-6 | TGTGCCAGCAGCTTCGGCCTGAACACTGAAGCTTTCTTT | CASSFGLNTEAFF
TRBD2 | - | 14 | TRBJ2-1 | TRBV13 | TGTGCCAGCAGCTTTCGGACTAGTGGCAATGAGCAGTTCTTC | CASSFRTSGNEQFF
- | - | 14 | TRBJ2-2 | TRBV4-1 | TGCGCCAGCAGCCAAGTGGGGGGTACCGGGGAGCTGTTTTTT | CASSQVGGTGELFF
TRBD1 | once | 16 | TRBJ2-7 | TRBV2 | TGTGCCATCGCCACGCACGACGGGACAGGGTCGTACGAGCAGTACTTC | CAIATHDGTGSYEQYF
TRBD2 | once | 19 | TRBJ2-3 | TRBV7-8 | TGTGCCAGCAGCCCGGAAAGGGGCGGGGGGCTAGTGTCTACAGATACGCAGTATTTT | CASSPERGGGLVSTDTQYF
TRBD1 | - | 15 | TRBJ1-1 | TRBV11-3 | TGTGCCAGCAGCTCGCGACAGGGGCCGGGGACTGAAGCTTTCTTT | CASSSRQGPGTEAFF
- | - | 12 | TRBJ2-7 | TRBV7-9 | TGTGCCAGCAGCTTCGCACCGTACGAGCAGTACTTC | CASSFAPYEQYF
- | - | 13 | TRBJ2-7 | TRBV6-1 | TGTGCCAGCAAGTGGGAGGACTCCTACGAGCAGTACTTC | CASKWEDSYEQYF
- | - | 15 | TRBJ2-2 | TRBV30 | TGTGCCTGGACAGGGGCGGGAGAGGGGGCCGGGGAGCTGTTTTTT | CAWTGAGEGAGELFF
- | once | 14 | TRBJ2-5 | TRBV6-5 | TGTGCCAGCAGTTACCCCGGCAGGGGAGAGACCCAGTACTTC | CASSYPGRGETQYF
TRBD2 | - | 18 | TRBJ2-2 | TRBV2 | TGTGCCAGCGGCGGGGGGCCGGGATCCGTAAAGGTAGCCGGGGAGCTGTTTTTT | CASGGGPGSVKVAGELFF
TRBD2 | - | 16 | TRBJ2-5 | TRBV6-6 | TGTGCCAGCAGCGCACCGGGACTAGAGGGAGTGGAGACCCAGTACTTC | CASSAPGLEGVETQYF
- | - | 14 | TRBJ1-5 | TRBV6-1 | TGTGCCAGCAGGGCTGGGGGTAGCAATCAGCCCCAGCATTTT | CASRAGGSNQPQHF